The 5 T cell receptor beta chains reported below all come from one sample, sequenced in a study of blood T cell repertoires in COVID-19. Clones were read by immunoSEQ multiplex PCR, and TCRdb kept only the in-frame ones, dropping some. The repertoire holds fewer than 350,000 clones, about nine tenths seen once, with roughly 5.2% in the top ten. The material sequenced was PBMCs or T cells enriched from blood (not recorded which). These receptors came from a man aged 55 to 69 who had recovered from COVID-19.

The rearrangement uses TRBV27 and TRBJ2-1; 7 nucleotides align to TRBD2. Germline CDR1 reads MNHEY; CDR2 reads SMNVEV (reference sequence). The CDR3 runs to 15 residues. Trimming removed 6 bases from V and 6 bases from J; junction bases left unmatched: 11. This CDR3 reads CASSPMTSQVNEQFF. The CDR3, as DNA: TGTGCCAGCAGCCCCATGACTAGCCAGGTCAATGAGCAGTTCTTC.

For the CDR3, the DNA is TGCGCCAGCAGCGCCGACAGGGGTGCAGGGGATACGCAGTATTTT. It specifies CASSADRGAGDTQYF. The chain has TRBV5-1 and TRBJ2-3; 8 bases are shared with TRBD1. Germline values: CDR1 SGHRS, CDR2 YFSETQ. Trimming removed 4 bases from V and 6 bases from J; junction bases left unmatched: 10. The CDR3 consists of 15 residues.

The chain joins TRBV7-9 to TRBJ1-5; TRBD1 matches 7 bases. CDR3 size: 16 residues. Trimming at V came to 5 bases and at J to 0 bases, leaving 7 bases not matched to a gene. Germline values: CDR1 SEHNR, CDR2 FQNEAQ (reference sequence). The CDR3 is CASSPGQISSNQPQHF. The CDR3 DNA sequence: TGTGCCAGCAGCCCGGGACAGATCTCTAGCAATCAGCCCCAGCATTTT.

The chain joins TRBV6-1 to TRBJ1-6, with D possibly matching TRBD1 (6 bases). CDR1 and CDR2 from the germline V gene are MNHNS and SASEGT. V was shortened by 2 bases and J by 4 bases, with 9 bases between the two germline ends. The CDR3 loop spans 15 amino acids. This CDR3 is CASSELGGYNSPLHF. The CDR3 DNA follows: TGTGCCAGCAGTGAACTAGGGGGTTATAATTCACCCCTCCACTTT.

V and J are TRBV6-5 and TRBJ2-7, with 8 bases matching TRBD2. V shed 0 bases and J 4 bases; nucleotides not matched to a gene: 8. The CDR3 contains 16 residues. Germline lookup yields CDR1 MNHEY and CDR2 SVGAGI. The CDR3 nucleotides are TGTGCCAGCAGTTACTCGATCCAGCGGGAGAGGTACGAGCAGTACTTC. Translated: CASSYSIQRERYEQYF.